A selection of T cell receptor beta chains follows, all from one sample in a study of cytotoxic CD8 clonotypes in ibrutinib-treated CLL. Libraries were prepared by immunoSEQ multiplex PCR; TCRdb keeps only in-frame clonotypes and omits some of them. The repertoire holds 90,000 to 100,000 clones, 70% to 85% seen once, with 25% to 35% in the top ten. Sequences were derived from PBMCs, sampled after 12 months of ibrutinib treatment. The receptors here all came from a human donor with chronic lymphocytic leukemia. CDR3s include the opening cysteine and the closing phenylalanine or tryptophan. The D gene is left open where the match is weak. Size values are once, few and many counts, or a class for expanded clones, and some rows have none.

J gene | clone size | V gene | D gene | CDR3 DNA | CDR3 protein
TRBJ1-1 | . | TRBV7-2 | . | TGTGCCAGCAGCTTAGTAGGCTCTGAAGCTTTCTTT | CASSLVGSEAFF
TRBJ1-6 | . | TRBV6-1 | . | TGTGCCAGCACCAGGGTGAGCTCCTATAATTCACCCCTCCACTTT | CASTRVSSYNSPLHF
TRBJ1-1 | . | TRBV28 | TRBD1 | TGTGCCAGCAGTTTCAAAGGGACAGGGGCCATCATGAACACTGAAGCTTTCTTT | CASSFKGTGAIMNTEAFF
TRBJ1-5 | . | TRBV6-1 | . | TGTGCCAGCAGGGGATCGGGCAATCAGCCCCAGCATTTT | CASRGSGNQPQHF
TRBJ1-5 | few | TRBV19 | . | TGTGCCAGTAGTACGACAGGAACTTATAGCAATCAGCCCCAGCATTTT | CASSTTGTYSNQPQHF
TRBJ2-5 | few | TRBV5-1 | TRBD2 | TGCGCCAGCAGCTTGGGGCGGGGGGGCTCAGAGACCCAGTACTTC | CASSLGRGGSETQYF
TRBJ2-2 | . | TRBV30 | TRBD2 | TGTGCCTGGAAGGTCCTAGCGGGGGATACCGGGGAGCTGTTTTTT | CAWKVLAGDTGELFF
TRBJ1-1 | . | TRBV5-1 | . | TGCGCCAGCAGGGCATCGGTGAACACTGAAGCTTTCTTT | CASRASVNTEAFF
TRBJ2-7 | . | TRBV7-9 | . | TGTGCCAGCAGCACAACCCCCCCCTACGAGCAGTACTTC | CASSTTPPYEQYF
TRBJ2-5 | . | TRBV11-2 | TRBD1 | TGTGCCAGCAGCTTACAGGGGGCGCGGGATGAGACCCAGTACTTC | CASSLQGARDETQYF
TRBJ1-1 | . | TRBV6-5 | TRBD1 | TGTGCCAGCAGAAGCCCCGGGACAGGGGGAGCCGAAGCTTTCTTT | CASRSPGTGGAEAFF
TRBJ1-6 | . | TRBV6-1 | . | TGTGCCAGCAGTGTTGAGGGGGATAATTCACCCCTCCACTTT | CASSVEGDNSPLHF
TRBJ1-2 | . | TRBV6-6 | TRBD1 | TGTGCCAGCAGAATAGGGGGCAACTATGGCTACACCTTC | CASRIGGNYGYTF
TRBJ1-2 | few | TRBV11-2 | TRBD1 | TGTGCCAGCAGCCCGGACAGGGGGGCTGGCTACACCTTC | CASSPDRGAGYTF
TRBJ1-2 | . | TRBV5-6 | . | TGTGCCAGCAGCTTGGGTATAGCAGCGACGAACTATGGCTACACCTTC | CASSLGIAATNYGYTF
TRBJ2-6 | . | TRBV2 | . | TGTGCCAGCACCGGCGGGGCCAACGTCCTGACTTTC | CASTGGANVLTF
TRBJ1-2 | few | TRBV18 | . | TGTGCCAGCTCACCAACGACGGTTTTGGGCTACACCTTC | CASSPTTVLGYTF
TRBJ1-2 | . | TRBV12-2 | . | TGTGCAAGTCGCTTAGAGGGGACAGGGCCCGGCTACACCTTC | CASRLEGTGPGYTF
TRBJ1-3 | . | TRBV5-4 | TRBD1 | TGTGCCAGCAGCATACAGGGGAATGGAAACACCATATATTTT | CASSIQGNGNTIYF
TRBJ1-1 | . | TRBV5-1 | . | TGCGCCAGCAGCTCGGGGAGGGTTGCTGAAGCTTTCTTT | CASSSGRVAEAFF
TRBJ2-7 | . | TRBV10-1 | TRBD1 | TGCGCCAGCAGTGATACGAGGGGACAGGGAAGGAGCTCCTACGAGCAGTACTTC | CASSDTRGQGRSSYEQYF
TRBJ2-5 | . | TRBV27 | . | TGTGCCAGCAGCTTAAGTATCAAAGAGACCCAGTACTTC | CASSLSIKETQYF
TRBJ2-7 | . | TRBV5-1 | TRBD1 | TGCGCCAGCAGCTTCGGGACAGGGGTCTACGAGCAGTACTTC | CASSFGTGVYEQYF
TRBJ1-1 | . | TRBV18 | TRBD1 | TGTGCCAGCTCCCCCGGGACAGGGGAAGCTGAAGCTTTCTTT | CASSPGTGEAEAFF
TRBJ1-1 | . | TRBV6-1 | . | TGTGCCAGCAGCTGGGAGAAGGGACTGAACACTGAAGCTTTCTTT | CASSWEKGLNTEAFF
TRBJ1-6 | . | TRBV5-4 | TRBD1 | TGTGCCAGCAGCTTGGGGGGACAGGGGCCGCATTCACCCCTCCACTTT | CASSLGGQGPHSPLHF
TRBJ1-1 | . | TRBV5-1 | TRBD1 | TGCGCCAGCGGACAAGGGGGCGCCTGGAATGAAGCTTTCTTT | CASGQGGAWNEAFF
TRBJ2-3 | . | TRBV11-3 | TRBD1 | TGTGCCAGCAGTGTGACAGGGGCTAGCACAGATACGCAGTATTTT | CASSVTGASTDTQYF
TRBJ1-1 | . | TRBV7-8 | . | TGTGCCAGCAGCCCGGGACCGATGAACACTGAAGCTTTCTTT | CASSPGPMNTEAFF
TRBJ2-3 | . | TRBV29-1 | . | TGCAGCGTTGGGGACATCTGGGAGGGCGGCACAGATACGCAGTATTTT | CSVGDIWEGGTDTQYF
TRBJ1-2 | . | TRBV28 | . | TGTGCCAGCAGTTTCCAGGGGAATCTCTATGGCTACACCTTC | CASSFQGNLYGYTF
TRBJ1-2 | . | TRBV2 | . | TGTGCCAGCAAACAGTGGGTGTCCTATGGCTACACCTTC | CASKQWVSYGYTF
TRBJ2-3 | . | TRBV23-1 | . | TGCGCCAGCAGTCAATGCGGCACAGGGTCCTTAGATACGCAGTATTTT | CASSQCGTGSLDTQYF
TRBJ1-2 | . | TRBV27 | TRBD1 | TGTGCCAGCAGTGCCCGACAGGGAAACTATGGCTACACCTTC | CASSARQGNYGYTF
TRBJ1-5 | . | TRBV12-5 | . | TGTGCTAGTGGCTTTGGGCAGGGCGATCAGCCCCAGCATTTT | CASGFGQGDQPQHF
TRBJ1-1 | . | TRBV2 | . | TGTGCCACCCTAAAACAGGGTGCGAACACTGAAGCTTTCTTT | CATLKQGANTEAFF
TRBJ2-3 | . | TRBV7-7 | . | TGTGCCAGCAGCTCTATCCCGGGAGATACGCAGTATTTT | CASSSIPGDTQYF
TRBJ2-2 | . | TRBV19 | . | TGTGCCAGTAGTTCTCACGGGACGAACACCGGGGAGCTGTTTTTT | CASSSHGTNTGELFF
TRBJ2-2 | . | TRBV5-1 | . | TGCGCCAGCGGGACGTTGAACACCGGGGAGCTGTTTTTT | CASGTLNTGELFF
TRBJ1-2 | . | TRBV4-1 | . | TGCGCCAGCAGCCAAGCGGGGCAGCTAAACTATGGCTACACCTTC | CASSQAGQLNYGYTF
TRBJ2-7 | . | TRBV6-5 | . | TGTGCCAGCAAGCGAACGGGGACGTCCTACGAGCAGTACTTC | CASKRTGTSYEQYF
TRBJ1-1 | few | TRBV29-1 | . | TGCAGCGTTGAAGATCTCTCCACTGAAGCTTTCTTT | CSVEDLSTEAFF
TRBJ1-6 | . | TRBV19 | . | TGTGCCAGTAGTAAGGTTCTGGGGGGTCGCTCCTATAATTCACCCCTCCACTTT | CASSKVLGGRSYNSPLHF
TRBJ1-4 | . | TRBV5-1 | . | TGCGCCAGCAGCCCGAACCCGACGACAGCTGCAACTAATGAAAAACTGTTTTTT | CASSPNPTTAATNEKLFF
TRBJ2-5 | . | TRBV7-9 | . | TGTGCCAGCAGCTCACAAGAGACCCAGTACTTC | CASSSQETQYF
TRBJ1-1 | . | TRBV7-9 | . | TGTGCCAGCAGCTTAGCGGCCACTGAAGCTTTCTTT | CASSLAATEAFF
TRBJ1-5 | . | TRBV11-3 | . | TGTGCCAGCAGCTTAGAAGTGGCTCAGCCCCAGCATTTT | CASSLEVAQPQHF
TRBJ2-6 | . | TRBV7-2 | . | TGTGCCAGCAGCTTATTGGGCTCAGGGGTCTCTGGGGCCAACGTCCTGACTTTC | CASSLLGSGVSGANVLTF